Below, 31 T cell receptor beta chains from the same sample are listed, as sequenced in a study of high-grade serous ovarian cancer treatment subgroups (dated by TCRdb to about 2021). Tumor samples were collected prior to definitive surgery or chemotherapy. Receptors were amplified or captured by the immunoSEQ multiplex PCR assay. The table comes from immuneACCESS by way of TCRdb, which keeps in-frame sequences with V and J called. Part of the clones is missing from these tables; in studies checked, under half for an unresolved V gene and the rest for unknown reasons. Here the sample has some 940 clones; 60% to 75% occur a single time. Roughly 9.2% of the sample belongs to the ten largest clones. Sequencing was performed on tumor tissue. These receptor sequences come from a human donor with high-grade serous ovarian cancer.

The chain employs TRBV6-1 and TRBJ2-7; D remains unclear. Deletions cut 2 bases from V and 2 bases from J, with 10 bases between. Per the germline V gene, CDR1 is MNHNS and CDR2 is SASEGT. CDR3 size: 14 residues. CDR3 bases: TGTGCCAGCAGTGAATACGGCACCCCCTACGAGCAGTACTTC. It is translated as CASSEYGTPYEQYF.

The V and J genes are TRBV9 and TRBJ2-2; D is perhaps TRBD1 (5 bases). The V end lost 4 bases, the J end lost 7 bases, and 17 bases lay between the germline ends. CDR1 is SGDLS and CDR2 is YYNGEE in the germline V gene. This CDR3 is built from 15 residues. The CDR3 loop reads CASSIRPGMSGELFF. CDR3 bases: TGTGCCAGCAGCATACGACCAGGGATGAGCGGGGAGCTGTTTTTT. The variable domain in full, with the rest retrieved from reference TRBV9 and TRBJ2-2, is DSGVTQTPKHLITATGQRVTLRCSPRSGDLSVYWYQQSLDQGLQFLIQYYNGEERAKGNILERFSAQQFPDLHSELNLSSLELGDSALYFCASSIRPGMSGELFFGEGSRLTVL.

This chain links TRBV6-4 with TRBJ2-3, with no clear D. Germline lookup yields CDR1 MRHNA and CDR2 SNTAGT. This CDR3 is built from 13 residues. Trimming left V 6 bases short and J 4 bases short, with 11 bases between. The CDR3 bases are TGTGCCAGCAGCGATGGAGTCTCAGATACGCAGTATTTT. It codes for CASSDGVSDTQYF.

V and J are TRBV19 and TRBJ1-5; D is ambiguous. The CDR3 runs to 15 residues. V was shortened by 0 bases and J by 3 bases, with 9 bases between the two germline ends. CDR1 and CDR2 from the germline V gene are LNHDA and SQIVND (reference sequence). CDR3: CASSIDLTSNQPQHF. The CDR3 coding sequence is TGTGCCAGTAGTATAGATTTGACTTCCAATCAGCCCCAGCATTTT.

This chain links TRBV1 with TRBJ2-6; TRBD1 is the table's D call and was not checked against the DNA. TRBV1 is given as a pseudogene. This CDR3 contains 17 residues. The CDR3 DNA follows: TGCACCAGCAGTACCACCCGTGCACAAAGTCGGGCCAACGTCCTGACTTTC. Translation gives CTSSTTRAQSRANVLTF.

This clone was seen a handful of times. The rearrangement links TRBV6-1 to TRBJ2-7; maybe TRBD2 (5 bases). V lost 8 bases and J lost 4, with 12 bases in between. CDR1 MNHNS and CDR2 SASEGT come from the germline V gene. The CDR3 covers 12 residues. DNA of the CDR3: TGTGCCAGCCAGGACTGGGTGTACGAGCAGTACTTC. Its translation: CASQDWVYEQYF.

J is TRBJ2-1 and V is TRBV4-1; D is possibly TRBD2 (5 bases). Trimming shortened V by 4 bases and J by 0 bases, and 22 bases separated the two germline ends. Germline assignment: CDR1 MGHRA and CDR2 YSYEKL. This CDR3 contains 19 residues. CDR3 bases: TGCGCCAGCAGCCCCCGCACGCAAGCGGTCGTGAGCTCCTACAATGAGCAGTTCTTC. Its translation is CASSPRTQAVVSSYNEQFF.

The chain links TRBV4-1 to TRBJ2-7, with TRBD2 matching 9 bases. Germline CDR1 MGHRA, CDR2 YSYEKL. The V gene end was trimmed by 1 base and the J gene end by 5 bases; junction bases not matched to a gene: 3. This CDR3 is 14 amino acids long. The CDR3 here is CASSQGGGRDEQYF. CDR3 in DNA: TGCGCCAGCAGCCAAGGAGGCGGGAGGGACGAGCAGTACTTC.

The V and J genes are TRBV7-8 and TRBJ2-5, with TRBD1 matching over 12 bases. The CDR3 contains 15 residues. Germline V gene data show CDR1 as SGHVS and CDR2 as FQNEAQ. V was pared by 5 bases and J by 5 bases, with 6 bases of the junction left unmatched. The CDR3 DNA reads TGTGCCAGCAGCGACGGGACAGGGGGCGCGGAGACCCAGTACTTC. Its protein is CASSDGTGGAETQYF.

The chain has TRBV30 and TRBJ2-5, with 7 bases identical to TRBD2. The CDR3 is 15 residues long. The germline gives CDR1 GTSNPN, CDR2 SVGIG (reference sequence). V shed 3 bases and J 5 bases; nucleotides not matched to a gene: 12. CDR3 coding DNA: TGTGCCTGGAGCGGTGGGACTACCCTAGGGGAGACCCAGTACTTC. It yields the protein CAWSGGTTLGETQYF. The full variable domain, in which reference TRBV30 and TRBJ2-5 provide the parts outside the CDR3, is SQTIHQWPATLVQPVGSPLSLECTVEGTSNPNLYWYRQAAGRGLQLLFYSVGIGQISSEVPQNLSASRPQDRQFILSSKKLLLSDSGFYLCAWSGGTTLGETQYFGPGTRLLVL.

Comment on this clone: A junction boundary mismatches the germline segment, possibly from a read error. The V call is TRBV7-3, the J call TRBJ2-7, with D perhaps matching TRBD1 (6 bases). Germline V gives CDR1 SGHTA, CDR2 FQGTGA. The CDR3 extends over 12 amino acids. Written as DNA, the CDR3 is TGTGCCAGCAGCGTAACAGGGTACGAGCAGTACTTC. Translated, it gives CASSVTGYEQYF. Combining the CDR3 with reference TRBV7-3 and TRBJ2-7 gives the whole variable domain GAGVSQTPSNKVTEKGKYVELRCDPISGHTALYWYRQSLGQGPEFLIYFQGTGAADDSGLPNDRFFAVRPEGSVSTLKIQRTERGDSAVYLCASSVTGYEQYFGPGTRLTVT.

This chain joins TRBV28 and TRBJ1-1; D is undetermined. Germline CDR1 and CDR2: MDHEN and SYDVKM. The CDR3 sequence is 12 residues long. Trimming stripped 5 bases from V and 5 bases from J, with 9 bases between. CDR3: CASSTLGTEAFF. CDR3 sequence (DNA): TGTGCCAGCAGTACCCTGGGTACTGAAGCTTTCTTT.

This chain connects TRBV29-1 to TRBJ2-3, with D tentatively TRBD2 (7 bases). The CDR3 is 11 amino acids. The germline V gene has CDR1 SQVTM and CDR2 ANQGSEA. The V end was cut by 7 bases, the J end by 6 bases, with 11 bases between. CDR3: CSGGGVDTQYF. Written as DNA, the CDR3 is TGCAGCGGAGGGGGGGTTGATACGCAGTATTTT.

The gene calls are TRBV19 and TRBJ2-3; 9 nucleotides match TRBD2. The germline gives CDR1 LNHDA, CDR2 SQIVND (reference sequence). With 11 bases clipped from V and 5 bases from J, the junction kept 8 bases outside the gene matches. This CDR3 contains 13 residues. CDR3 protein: CAVRASGIDTQYF. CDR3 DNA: TGTGCCGTGAGGGCTAGCGGGATAGATACGCAGTATTTT.

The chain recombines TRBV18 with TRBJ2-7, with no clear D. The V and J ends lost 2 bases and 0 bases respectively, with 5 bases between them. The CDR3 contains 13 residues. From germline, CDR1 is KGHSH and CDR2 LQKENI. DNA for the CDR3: TGTGCCAGCTCACCATCCAGCTCCTACGAGCAGTACTTC. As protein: CASSPSSSYEQYF. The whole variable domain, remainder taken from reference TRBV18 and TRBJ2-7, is NAGVMQNPRHLVRRRGQEARLRCSPMKGHSHVYWYRQLPEEGLKFMVYLQKENIIDESGMPKERFSAEFPKEGPSILRIQQVVRGDSAAYFCASSPSSSYEQYFGPGTRLTVT.

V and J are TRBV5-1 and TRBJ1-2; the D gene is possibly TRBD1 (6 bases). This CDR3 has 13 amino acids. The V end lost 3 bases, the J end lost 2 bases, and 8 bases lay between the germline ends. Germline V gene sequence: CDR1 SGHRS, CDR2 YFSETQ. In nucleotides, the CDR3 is TGCGCCAGCAGCTCCCAGGGGAACTATGGCTACACCTTC. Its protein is CASSSQGNYGYTF.

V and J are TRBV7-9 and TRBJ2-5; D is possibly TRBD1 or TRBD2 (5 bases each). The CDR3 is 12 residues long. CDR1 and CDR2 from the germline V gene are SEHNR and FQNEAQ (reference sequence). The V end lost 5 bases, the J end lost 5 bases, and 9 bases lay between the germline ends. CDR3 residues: CASSRGVETQYF. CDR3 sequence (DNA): TGTGCCAGCAGCCGAGGGGTGGAGACCCAGTACTTC.

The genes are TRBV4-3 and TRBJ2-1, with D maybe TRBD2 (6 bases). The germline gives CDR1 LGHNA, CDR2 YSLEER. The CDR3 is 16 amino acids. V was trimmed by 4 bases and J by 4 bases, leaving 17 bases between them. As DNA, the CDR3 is TGCGCCAGCAGCCGATGGGGGACTTTTTCTTACAATGAGCAGTTCTTC. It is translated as CASSRWGTFSYNEQFF.

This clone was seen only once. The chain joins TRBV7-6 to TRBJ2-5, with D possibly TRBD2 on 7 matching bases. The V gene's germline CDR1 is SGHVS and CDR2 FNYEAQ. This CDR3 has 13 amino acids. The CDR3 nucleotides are TGTGCTTCCTGGGGGGGCGAACAAGAGACCCAGTACTTC. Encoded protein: CASWGGEQETQYF.

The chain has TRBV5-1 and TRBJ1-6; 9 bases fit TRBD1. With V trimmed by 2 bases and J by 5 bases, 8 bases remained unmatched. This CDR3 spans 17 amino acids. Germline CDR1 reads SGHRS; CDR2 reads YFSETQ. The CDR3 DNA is TGCGCCAGCAGCTTCAAACCCCGGGACAGGGATAATTCACCCCTCCACTTT. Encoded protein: CASSFKPRDRDNSPLHF.

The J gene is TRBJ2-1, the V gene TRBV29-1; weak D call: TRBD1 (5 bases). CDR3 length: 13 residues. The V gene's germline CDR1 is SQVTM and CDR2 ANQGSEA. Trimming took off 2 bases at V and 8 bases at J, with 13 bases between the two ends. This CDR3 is CSVETEGEYEQFF. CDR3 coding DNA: TGCAGCGTTGAAACGGAAGGGGAATATGAGCAGTTCTTC.

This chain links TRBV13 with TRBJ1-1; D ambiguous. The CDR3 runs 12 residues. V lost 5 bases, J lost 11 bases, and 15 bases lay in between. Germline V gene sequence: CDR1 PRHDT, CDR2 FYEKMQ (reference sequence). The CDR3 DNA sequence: TGTGCCAGCAGCCCCCCCCGCCTGTCGGCTTTCTTT. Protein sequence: CASSPPRLSAFF.

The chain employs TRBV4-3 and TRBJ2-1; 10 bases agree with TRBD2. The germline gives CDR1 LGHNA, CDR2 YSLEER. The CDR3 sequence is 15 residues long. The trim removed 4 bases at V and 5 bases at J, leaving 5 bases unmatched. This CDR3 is CASSPLAGANNEQFF. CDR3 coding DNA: TGCGCCAGCAGCCCCCTAGCGGGGGCGAACAATGAGCAGTTCTTC.

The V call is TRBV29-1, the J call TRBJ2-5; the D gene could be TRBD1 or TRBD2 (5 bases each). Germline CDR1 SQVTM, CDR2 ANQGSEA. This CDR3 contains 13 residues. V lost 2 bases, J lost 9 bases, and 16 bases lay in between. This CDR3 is CSVEPGMGTAQYF. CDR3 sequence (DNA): TGCAGCGTTGAACCGGGGATGGGGACGGCCCAGTACTTC. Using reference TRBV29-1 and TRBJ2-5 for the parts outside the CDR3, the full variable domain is SAVISQKPSRDICQRGTSLTIQCQVDSQVTMMFWYRQQPGQSLTLIATANQGSEATYESGFVIDKFPISRPNLTFSTLTVSNMSPEDSSIYLCSVEPGMGTAQYFGPGTRLLVL.

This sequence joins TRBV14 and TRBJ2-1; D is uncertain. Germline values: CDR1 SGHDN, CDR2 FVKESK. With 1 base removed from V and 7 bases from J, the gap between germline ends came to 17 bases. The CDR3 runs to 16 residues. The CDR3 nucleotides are TGTGCCAGCAGCCAAGTCGCAGCGAGGACCCAAAATGAGCAGTTCTTC. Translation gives CASSQVAARTQNEQFF.

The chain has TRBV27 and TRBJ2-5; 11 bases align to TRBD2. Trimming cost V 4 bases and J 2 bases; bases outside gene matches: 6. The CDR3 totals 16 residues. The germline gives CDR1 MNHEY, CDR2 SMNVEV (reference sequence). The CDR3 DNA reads TGTGCCAGCAGTTCCTTACTAGCGGGAGATCAAGAGACCCAGTACTTC. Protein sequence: CASSSLLAGDQETQYF.

The CDR3 DNA reads as TGTGCCAGCAGACCTGGACAGGGGGTTGGGGCCAACGTCCTGACTTTC. Protein product: CASRPGQGVGANVLTF. The rearrangement uses TRBV2 and TRBJ2-6; 10 bases map to TRBD1. From germline, CDR1 is SNHLY and CDR2 FYNNEI. The J segment lost 3 bases and the V segment lost 6 bases, leaving 5 bases of the junction unmatched. This CDR3 region has 16 residues.

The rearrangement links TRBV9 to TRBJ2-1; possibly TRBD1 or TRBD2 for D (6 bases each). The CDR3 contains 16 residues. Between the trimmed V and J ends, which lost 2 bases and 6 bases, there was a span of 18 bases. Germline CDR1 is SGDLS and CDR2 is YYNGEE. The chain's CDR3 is CASSVRREQGVNEQFF. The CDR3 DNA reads TGTGCCAGCAGCGTTAGGAGGGAACAGGGAGTCAATGAGCAGTTCTTC. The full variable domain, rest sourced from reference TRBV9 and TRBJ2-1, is DSGVTQTPKHLITATGQRVTLRCSPRSGDLSVYWYQQSLDQGLQFLIQYYNGEERAKGNILERFSAQQFPDLHSELNLSSLELGDSALYFCASSVRREQGVNEQFFGPGTRLTVL.

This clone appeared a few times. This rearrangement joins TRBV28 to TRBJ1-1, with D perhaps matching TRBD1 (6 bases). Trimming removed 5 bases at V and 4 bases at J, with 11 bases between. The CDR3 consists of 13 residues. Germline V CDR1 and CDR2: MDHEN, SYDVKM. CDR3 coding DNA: TGTGCCAGCAGTCCGGTGGGGGCCACTGAAGCTTTCTTT. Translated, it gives CASSPVGATEAFF.

Here the CDR3 reads CASSLTAGTDTQYF. The DNA for the CDR3 is TGCGCCAGCAGCTTGACGGCGGGTACCGATACGCAGTATTTT. The chain couples TRBV5-1 to TRBJ2-3, with a possible D match to TRBD2 (5 bases). V was clipped by 1 base and J by 6 bases, with 12 bases between them. The length of the CDR3 is 14 residues. Germline lookup yields CDR1 SGHRS and CDR2 YFSETQ.

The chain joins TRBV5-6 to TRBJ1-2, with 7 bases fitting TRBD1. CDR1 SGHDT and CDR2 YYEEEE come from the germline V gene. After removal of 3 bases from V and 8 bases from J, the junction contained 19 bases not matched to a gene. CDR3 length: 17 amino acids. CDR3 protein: CASSYPPPAGQRSGYTF. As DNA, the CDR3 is TGTGCCAGCAGCTACCCCCCACCTGCGGGACAGCGATCGGGCTACACCTTC. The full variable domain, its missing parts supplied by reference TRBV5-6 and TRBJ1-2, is DAGVTQSPTHLIKTRGQQVTLRCSPKSGHDTVSWYQQALGQGPQFIFQYYEEEERQRGNFPDRFSGHQFPNYSSELNVNALLLGDSALYLCASSYPPPAGQRSGYTFGSGTRLTVV.